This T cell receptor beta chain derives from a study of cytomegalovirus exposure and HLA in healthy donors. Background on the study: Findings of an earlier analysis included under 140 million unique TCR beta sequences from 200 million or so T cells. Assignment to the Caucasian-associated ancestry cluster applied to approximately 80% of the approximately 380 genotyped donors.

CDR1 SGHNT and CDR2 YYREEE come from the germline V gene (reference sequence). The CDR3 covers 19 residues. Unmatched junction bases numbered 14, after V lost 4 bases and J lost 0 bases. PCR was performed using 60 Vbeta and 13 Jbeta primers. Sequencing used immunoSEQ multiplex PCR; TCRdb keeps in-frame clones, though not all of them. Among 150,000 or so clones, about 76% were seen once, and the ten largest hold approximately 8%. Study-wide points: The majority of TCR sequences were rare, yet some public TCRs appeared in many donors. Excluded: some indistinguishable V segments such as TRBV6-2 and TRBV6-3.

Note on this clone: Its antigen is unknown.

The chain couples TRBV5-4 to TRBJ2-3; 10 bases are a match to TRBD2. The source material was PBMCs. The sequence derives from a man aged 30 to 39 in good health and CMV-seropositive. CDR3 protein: CASSGWLAGAVTSTDTQYF. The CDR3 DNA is TGTGCCAGCAGCGGGTGGCTAGCGGGAGCCGTGACTAGCACAGATACGCAGTATTTT.